This T cell receptor (beta chain) was captured in a study of beta chain features in type 1 diabetes. Whole-study findings and limits: All four CD4+ subsets from Type 1 diabetes patients carried moderately but significantly shorter TCRB CDR3s.

This clone was observed a few times. The target antigen is unknown. Other nucleotide sequences in the sample specify the same CDR3. Each sorted fraction was over 98% pure. V lost 3 bases to trimming and J lost 4 bases; unmatched junction nucleotides: 4. The CDR3 totals 15 residues. Germline V gene data show CDR1 as KGHSH and CDR2 as LQKENI. The authors reverse transcribed all of the isolated RNA, so sequencing captured expressed TCRB transcripts. Assay: immunoSEQ multiplex PCR; the TCRdb copy retains only in-frame clones and omits some. The data contain 150,000 to 200,000 clones, about 8.3% of them singletons.

The chain recombines TRBV18 with TRBJ1-2, with 11 positions matching TRBD1. Sequencing was done on a sample of central memory CD4+ T cells from blood. The receptor comes from a woman between 18 and 29 years old with type 1 diabetes. The CDR3 sequence: CASSPPGQGVYGYTF. The CDR3 nucleotides read TGTGCCAGCTCACCGCCGGGACAGGGGGTCTATGGCTACACCTTC.